One sample yielded the 3 T cell receptor beta chains listed below, sequenced in a study of PD-1 blockade in mismatch repair-deficient tumors. Assay: immunoSEQ multiplex PCR; the TCRdb copy retains only in-frame clones and omits some. The sample gives under 150,000 clones, about nine tenths of which show up once; 10% to 15% is in the top ten. Sample: peripheral blood, taken just under 74 weeks after starting pembrolizumab. The receptors derive from an adult with mismatch repair-deficient cancer.

The chain couples TRBV5-1 to TRBJ1-4; 7 nucleotides line up with TRBD1. The CDR3 spans 14 residues. Losses at the gene ends were 0 bases for V and 8 bases for J; bases not matched to a gene: 4. Germline V gene data show CDR1 as SGHRS and CDR2 as YFSETQ. The CDR3 bases are TGCGCCAGCAGCTTGGGACAGGGCGGCGAAAAACTGTTTTTT. Its translation: CASSLGQGGEKLFF.

The chain is built from TRBV7-6 and TRBJ2-5, with a tentative D call TRBD2 (7 bases). Trimming stripped 5 bases from V and 5 bases from J, with 18 bases between. In germline, CDR1 is SGHVS, CDR2 FNYEAQ. CDR3 length equals 15 residues. The CDR3 region is CASSPTAGATETQYF. CDR3 DNA: TGTGCCAGCAGCCCGACGGCGGGGGCGACGGAGACCCAGTACTTC.

The chain recombines TRBV2 with TRBJ1-3; 9 positions match TRBD1. The V gene end was trimmed by 8 bases and the J gene end by 1 base; junction bases not matched to a gene: 6. The CDR3 length is 15 residues. CDR1 and CDR2 (germline): SNHLY, FYNNEI. The CDR3 sequence: CASQPTGGSGNTIYF. Here the CDR3 DNA reads TGTGCCAGCCAGCCGACAGGGGGTTCTGGAAACACCATATATTTT.